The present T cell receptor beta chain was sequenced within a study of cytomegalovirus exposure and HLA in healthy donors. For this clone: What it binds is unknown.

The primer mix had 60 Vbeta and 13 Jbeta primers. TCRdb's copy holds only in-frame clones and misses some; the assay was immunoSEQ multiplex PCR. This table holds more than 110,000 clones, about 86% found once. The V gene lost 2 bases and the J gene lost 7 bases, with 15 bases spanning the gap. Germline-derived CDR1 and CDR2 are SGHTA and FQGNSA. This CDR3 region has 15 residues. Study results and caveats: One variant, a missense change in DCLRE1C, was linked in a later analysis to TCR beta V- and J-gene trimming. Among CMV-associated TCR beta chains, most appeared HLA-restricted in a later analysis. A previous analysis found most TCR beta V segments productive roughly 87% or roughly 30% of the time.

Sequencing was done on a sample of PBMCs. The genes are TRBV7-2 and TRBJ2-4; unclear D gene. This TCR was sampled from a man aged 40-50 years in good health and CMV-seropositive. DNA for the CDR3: TGTGCCAGCAGCTTAAAAACTGCCGGGTTTAACATTCAGTACTTC. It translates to CASSLKTAGFNIQYF.